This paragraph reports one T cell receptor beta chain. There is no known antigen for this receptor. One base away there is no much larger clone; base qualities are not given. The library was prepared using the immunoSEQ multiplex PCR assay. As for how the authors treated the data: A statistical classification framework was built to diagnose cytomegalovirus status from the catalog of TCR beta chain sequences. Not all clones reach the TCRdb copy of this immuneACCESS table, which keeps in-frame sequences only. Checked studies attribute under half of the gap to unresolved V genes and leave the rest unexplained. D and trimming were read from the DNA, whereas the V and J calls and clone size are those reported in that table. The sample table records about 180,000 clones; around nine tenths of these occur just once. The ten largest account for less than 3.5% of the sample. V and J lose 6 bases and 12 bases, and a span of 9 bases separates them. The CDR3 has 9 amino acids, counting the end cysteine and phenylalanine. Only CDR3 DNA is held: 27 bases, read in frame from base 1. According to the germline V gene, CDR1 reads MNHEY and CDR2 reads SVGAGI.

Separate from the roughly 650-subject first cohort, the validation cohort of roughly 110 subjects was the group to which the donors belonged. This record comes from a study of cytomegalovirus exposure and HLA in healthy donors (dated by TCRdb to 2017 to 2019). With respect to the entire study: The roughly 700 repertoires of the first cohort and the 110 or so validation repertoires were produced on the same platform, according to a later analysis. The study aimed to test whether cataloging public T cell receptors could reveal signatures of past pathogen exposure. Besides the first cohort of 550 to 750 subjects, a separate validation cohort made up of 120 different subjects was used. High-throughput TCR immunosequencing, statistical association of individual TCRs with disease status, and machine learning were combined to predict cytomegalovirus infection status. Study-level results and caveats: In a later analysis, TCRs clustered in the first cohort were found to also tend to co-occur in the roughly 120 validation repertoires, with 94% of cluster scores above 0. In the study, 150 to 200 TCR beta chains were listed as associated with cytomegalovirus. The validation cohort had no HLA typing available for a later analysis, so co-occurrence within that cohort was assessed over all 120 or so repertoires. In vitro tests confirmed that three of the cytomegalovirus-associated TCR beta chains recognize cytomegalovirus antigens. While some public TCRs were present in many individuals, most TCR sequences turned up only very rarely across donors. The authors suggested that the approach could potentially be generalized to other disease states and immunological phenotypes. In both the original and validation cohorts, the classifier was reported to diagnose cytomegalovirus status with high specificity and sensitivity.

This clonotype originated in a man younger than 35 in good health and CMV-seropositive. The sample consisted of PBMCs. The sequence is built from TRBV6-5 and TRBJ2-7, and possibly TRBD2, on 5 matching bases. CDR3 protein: CASRGAAYF. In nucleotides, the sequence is TGTGCCAGCAGGGGAGCGGCGTACTTC.